These 4 T cell receptor beta chains were all obtained from the same sample, sequenced in a study of T cell repertoires in cytomegalovirus infection. No antigens are known for them. A single record per CDR3 protein comes from TCRdb applying MiXCR to the reads. The sample carries 700,000 to 850,000 distinct CDR3 sequences, 30% to 35% recorded once. Sequencing was performed on cultured CD8+ T cells from PBMCs, taken from culture after CMV antigen stimulation. The receptors originated from a human donor in good health (CMV status not recorded). Some clones in this sample may be carry-over from other donors' samples.

The CDR3 DNA is TGTGCCAGCAGCGAGGAGGGACTGCCTAGGGATACGCAGTATTTT. It encodes CASSEEGLPRDTQYF. This chain uses TRBV9 with TRBJ2-3, with TRBD2 as a possible D gene (6 bases). This CDR3 region has 15 residues. The germline gives CDR1 SGDLS, CDR2 YYNGEE. The ends were cut back, 3 bases at V and 6 bases at J, with 17 bases in the middle.

This clonotype was detected a few times. V and J are TRBV6-6 and TRBJ2-1; D may be TRBD2 (6 bases). Germline V lookup: CDR1 MNHNY, CDR2 SVGAGI (reference sequence). Trimming pared 3 bases from V and 4 bases from J, leaving 16 bases between. The CDR3 sequence is 16 residues long. The CDR3 loop is CASSYRGGVGYNEQFF. As DNA, the CDR3 is TGTGCCAGCAGTTATCGGGGCGGGGTTGGATACAATGAGCAGTTCTTC.

The chain links TRBV24-1 to TRBJ2-7; unclear D gene. Germline CDR1 reads KGHDR; CDR2 reads SFDVKD. Trimming took 0 bases from V and 0 from J, leaving 11 bases between them. The CDR3 contains 16 residues. CDR3: CATSDLGQEHSYEQYF. The CDR3, as DNA: TGTGCCACCAGTGATTTGGGGCAGGAGCACTCCTACGAGCAGTACTTC.

This clonotype appeared many times. The CDR3 reads CASTSLGAETDTQYF. CDR3 bases: TGTGCCAGCACCAGCCTAGGGGCCGAAACAGATACGCAGTATTTT. The chain joins TRBV7-6 to TRBJ2-3; a possible D gene is TRBD1 (5 bases). V shed 7 bases and J shed 3 bases, with 17 bases lying between them. The CDR3 runs 15 residues. Looked up from germline, CDR1 is SGHVS and CDR2 is FNYEAQ. Full variable domain (missing parts from reference TRBV7-6 and TRBJ2-3): GAGVSQSPRYKVTKRGQDVALRCDPISGHVSLYWYRQALGQGPEFLTYFNYEAQQDKSGLPNDRFSAERPEGSISTLTIQRTEQRDSAMYRCASTSLGAETDTQYFGPGTRLTVL.